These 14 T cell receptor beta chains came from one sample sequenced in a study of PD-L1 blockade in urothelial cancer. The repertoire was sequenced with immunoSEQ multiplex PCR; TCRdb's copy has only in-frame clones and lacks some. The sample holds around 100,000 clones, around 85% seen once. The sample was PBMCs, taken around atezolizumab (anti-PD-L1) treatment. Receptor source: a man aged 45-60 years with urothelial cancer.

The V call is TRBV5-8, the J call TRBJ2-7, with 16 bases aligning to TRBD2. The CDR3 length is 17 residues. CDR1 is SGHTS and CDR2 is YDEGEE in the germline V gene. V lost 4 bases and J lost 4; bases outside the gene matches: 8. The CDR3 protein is CASSRKPGLAGGYEQYF. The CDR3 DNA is TGTGCCAGCAGCAGAAAACCGGGACTAGCGGGAGGGTACGAGCAGTACTTC.

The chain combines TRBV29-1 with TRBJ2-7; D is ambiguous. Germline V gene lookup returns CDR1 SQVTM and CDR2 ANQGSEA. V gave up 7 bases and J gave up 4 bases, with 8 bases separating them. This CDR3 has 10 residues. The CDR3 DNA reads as TGCAGCGCCGGGTCTTACGAGCAGTACTTC. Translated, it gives CSAGSYEQYF.

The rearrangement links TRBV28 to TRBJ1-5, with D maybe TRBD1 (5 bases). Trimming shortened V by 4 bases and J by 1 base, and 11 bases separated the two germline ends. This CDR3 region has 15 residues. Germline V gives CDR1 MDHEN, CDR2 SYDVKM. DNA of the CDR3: TGTGCCAGCAGTTCCCCGGGGGAGAGCAATCAGCCCCAGCATTTT. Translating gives CASSSPGESNQPQHF.

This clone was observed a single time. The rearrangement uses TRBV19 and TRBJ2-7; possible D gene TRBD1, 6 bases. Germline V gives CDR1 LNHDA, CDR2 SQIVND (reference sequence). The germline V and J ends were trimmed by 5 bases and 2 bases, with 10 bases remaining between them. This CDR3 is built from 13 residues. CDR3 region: CASSSRDTYEQYF. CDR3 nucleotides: TGTGCCAGTAGTTCCCGGGACACCTACGAGCAGTACTTC. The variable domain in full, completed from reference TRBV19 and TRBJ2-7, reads DGGITQSPKYLFRKEGQNVTLSCEQNLNHDAMYWYRQDPGQGLRLIYYSQIVNDFQKGDIAEGYSVSREKKESFPLTVTSAQKNPTAFYLCASSSRDTYEQYFGPGTRLTVT.

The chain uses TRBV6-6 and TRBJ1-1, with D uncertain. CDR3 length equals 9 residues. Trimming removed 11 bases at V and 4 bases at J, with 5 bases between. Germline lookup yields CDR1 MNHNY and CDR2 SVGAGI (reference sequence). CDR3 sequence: CAAGTEAFF. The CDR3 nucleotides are TGTGCCGCGGGCACTGAAGCTTTCTTT.

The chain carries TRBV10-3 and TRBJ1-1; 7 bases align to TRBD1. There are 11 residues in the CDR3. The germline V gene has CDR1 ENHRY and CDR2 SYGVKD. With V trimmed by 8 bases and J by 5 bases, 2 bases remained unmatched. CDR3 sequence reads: CAIGTATEAFF. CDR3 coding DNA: TGTGCCATCGGGACAGCAACTGAAGCTTTCTTT.

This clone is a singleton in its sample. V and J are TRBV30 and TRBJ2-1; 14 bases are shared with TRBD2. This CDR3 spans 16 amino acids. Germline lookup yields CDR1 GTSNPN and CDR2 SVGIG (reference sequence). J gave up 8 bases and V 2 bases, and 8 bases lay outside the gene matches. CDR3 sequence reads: CAWSPTTSGRGDEQFF. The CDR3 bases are TGTGCCTGGAGTCCAACGACTAGCGGGAGGGGCGATGAGCAGTTCTTC. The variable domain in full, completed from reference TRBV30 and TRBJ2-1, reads SQTIHQWPATLVQPVGSPLSLECTVEGTSNPNLYWYRQAAGRGLQLLFYSVGIGQISSEVPQNLSASRPQDRQFILSSKKLLLSDSGFYLCAWSPTTSGRGDEQFFGPGTRLTVL.

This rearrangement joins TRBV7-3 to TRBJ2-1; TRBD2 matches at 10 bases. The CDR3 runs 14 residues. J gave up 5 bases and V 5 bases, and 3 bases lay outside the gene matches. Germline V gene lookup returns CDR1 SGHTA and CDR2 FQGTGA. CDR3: CASSASGRNNEQFF. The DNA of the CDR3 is TGTGCCAGCAGCGCTAGCGGGAGAAACAATGAGCAGTTCTTC.

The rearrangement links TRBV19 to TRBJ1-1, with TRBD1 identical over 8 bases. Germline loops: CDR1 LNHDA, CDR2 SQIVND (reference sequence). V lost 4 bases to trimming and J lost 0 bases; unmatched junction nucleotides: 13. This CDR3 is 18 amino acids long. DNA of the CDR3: TGTGCCAGTAGTACACCTCGGGACAGGATAGACATGAACACTGAAGCTTTCTTT. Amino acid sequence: CASSTPRDRIDMNTEAFF.

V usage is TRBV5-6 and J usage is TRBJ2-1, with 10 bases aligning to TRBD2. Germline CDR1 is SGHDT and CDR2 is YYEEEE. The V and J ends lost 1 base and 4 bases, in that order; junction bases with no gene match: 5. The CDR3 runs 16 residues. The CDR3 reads CASSLRLLAGYNEQFF. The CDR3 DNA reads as TGTGCCAGCAGCTTGAGGTTACTAGCGGGGTACAATGAGCAGTTCTTC.

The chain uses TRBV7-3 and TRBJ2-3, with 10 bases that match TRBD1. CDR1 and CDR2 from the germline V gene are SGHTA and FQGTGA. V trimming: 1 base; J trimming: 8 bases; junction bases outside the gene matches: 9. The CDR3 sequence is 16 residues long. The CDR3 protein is CASSLRGGQGQGTQYF. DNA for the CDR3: TGTGCCAGCAGCTTAAGGGGGGGACAGGGGCAGGGTACGCAGTATTTT.

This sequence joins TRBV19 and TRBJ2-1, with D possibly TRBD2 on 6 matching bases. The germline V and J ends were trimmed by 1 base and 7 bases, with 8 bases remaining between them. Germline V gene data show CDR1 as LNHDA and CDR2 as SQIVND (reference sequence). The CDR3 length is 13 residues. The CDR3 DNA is TGTGCCAGTAGTATAGTAGGACTAAATGAGCAGTTCTTC. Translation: CASSIVGLNEQFF.

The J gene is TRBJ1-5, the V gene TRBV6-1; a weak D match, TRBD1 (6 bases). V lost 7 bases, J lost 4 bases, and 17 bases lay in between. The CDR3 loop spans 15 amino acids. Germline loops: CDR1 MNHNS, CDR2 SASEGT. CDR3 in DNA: TGTGCCAGCACCGACCTTGGGGGCAGGAATCAGCCCCAGCATTTT. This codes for CASTDLGGRNQPQHF.

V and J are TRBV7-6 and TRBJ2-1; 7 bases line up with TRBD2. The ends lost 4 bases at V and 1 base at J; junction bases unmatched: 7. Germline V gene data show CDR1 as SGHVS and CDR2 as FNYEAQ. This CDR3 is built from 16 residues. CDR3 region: CASSSAPSGSYNEQFF. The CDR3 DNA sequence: TGTGCCAGCAGCTCAGCTCCTAGCGGTTCCTACAATGAGCAGTTCTTC.